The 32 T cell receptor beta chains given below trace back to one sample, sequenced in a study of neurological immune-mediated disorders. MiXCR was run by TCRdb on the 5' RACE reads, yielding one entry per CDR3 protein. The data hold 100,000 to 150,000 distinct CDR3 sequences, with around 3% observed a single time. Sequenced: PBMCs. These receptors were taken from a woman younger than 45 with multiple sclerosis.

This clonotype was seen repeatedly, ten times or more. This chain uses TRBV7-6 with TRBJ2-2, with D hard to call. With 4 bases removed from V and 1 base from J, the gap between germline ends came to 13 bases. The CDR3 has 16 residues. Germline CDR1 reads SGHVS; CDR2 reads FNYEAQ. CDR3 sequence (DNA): TGTGCCAGCAGCTCGCTAGACCCCCGGAACACCGGGGAGCTGTTTTTT. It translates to CASSSLDPRNTGELFF.

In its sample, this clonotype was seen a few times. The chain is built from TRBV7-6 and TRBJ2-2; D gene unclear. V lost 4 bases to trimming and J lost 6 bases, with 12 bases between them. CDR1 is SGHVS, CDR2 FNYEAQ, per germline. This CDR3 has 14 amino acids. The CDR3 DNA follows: TGTGCCAGCAGCTGGGATTTTATTGCCGGGGAGCTGTTTTTT. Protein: CASSWDFIAGELFF.

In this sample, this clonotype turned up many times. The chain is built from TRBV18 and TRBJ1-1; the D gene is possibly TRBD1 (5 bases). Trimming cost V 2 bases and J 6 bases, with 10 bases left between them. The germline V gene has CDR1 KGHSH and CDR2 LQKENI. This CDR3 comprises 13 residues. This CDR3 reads CASSPEGRSEAFF. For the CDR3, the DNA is TGTGCCAGCTCACCAGAGGGGCGGTCTGAAGCTTTCTTT.

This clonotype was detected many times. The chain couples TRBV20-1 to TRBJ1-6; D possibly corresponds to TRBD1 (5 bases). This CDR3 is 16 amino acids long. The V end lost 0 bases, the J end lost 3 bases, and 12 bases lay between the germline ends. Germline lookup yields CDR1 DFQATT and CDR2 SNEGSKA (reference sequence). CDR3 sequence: CSARDLGTDYNSPLHF. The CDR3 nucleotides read TGCAGTGCTAGAGATTTGGGGACGGACTATAATTCACCCCTCCACTTT.

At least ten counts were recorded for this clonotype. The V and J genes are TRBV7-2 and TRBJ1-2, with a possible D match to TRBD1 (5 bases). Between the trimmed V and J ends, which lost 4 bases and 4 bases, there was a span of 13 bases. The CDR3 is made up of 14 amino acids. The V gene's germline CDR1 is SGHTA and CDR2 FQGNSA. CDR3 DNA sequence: TGTGCCAGCAGCTCGCGGGGCAGGGCCTATGGCTACACCTTC. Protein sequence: CASSSRGRAYGYTF.

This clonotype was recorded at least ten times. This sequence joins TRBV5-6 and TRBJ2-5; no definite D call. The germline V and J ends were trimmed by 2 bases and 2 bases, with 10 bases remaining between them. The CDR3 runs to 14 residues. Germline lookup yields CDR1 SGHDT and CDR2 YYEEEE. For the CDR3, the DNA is TGTGCCAGCAGCTTTCCCAGCTATCAAGAGACCCAGTACTTC. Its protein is CASSFPSYQETQYF.

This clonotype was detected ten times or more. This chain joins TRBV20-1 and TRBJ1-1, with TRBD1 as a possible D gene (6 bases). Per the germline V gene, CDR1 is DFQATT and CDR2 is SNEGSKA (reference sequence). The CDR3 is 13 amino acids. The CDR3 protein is CSGMIGTYTEAFF. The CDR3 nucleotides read TGCAGCGGGATGATCGGGACATATACTGAAGCTTTCTTT.

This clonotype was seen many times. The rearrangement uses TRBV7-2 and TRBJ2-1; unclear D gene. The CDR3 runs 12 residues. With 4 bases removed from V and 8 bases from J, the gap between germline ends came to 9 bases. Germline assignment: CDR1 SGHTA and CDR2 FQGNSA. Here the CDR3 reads CASSWPRDEQFF. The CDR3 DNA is TGTGCCAGCAGCTGGCCTCGTGATGAGCAGTTCTTC.

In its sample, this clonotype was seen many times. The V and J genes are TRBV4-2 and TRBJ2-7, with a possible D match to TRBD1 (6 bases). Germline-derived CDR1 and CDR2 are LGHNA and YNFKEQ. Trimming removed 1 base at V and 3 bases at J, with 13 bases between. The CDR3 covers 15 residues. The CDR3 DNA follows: TGTGCCAGCAGCCAAGTTGAACAAGGGGGCTACGAGCAGTACTTC. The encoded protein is CASSQVEQGGYEQYF.

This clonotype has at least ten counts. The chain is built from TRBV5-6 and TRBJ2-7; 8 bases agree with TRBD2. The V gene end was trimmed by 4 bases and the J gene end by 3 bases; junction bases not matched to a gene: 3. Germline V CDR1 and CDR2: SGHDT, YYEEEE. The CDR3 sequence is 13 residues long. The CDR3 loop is CASSPGGGYEQYF. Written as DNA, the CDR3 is TGTGCCAGCAGCCCCGGGGGGGGCTACGAGCAGTACTTC.

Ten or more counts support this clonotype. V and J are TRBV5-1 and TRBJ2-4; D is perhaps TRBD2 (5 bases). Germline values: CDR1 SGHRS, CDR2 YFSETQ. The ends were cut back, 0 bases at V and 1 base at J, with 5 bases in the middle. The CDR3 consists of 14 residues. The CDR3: CASSLGEAKNIQYF. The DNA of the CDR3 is TGCGCCAGCAGCTTGGGGGAGGCCAAAAACATTCAGTACTTC.

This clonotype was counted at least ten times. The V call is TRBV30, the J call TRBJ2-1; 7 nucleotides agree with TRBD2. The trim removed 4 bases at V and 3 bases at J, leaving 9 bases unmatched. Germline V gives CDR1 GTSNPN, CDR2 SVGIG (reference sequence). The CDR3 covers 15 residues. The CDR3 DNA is TGTGCCTGGAAGACTCTAGCGGAGCACTACAATGAGCAGTTCTTC. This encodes CAWKTLAEHYNEQFF.

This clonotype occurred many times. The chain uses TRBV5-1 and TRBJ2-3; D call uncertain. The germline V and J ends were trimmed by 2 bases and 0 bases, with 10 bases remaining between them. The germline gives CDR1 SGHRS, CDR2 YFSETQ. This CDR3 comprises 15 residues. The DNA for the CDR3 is TGCGCCAGCAGCTTTTCGGCAGCCAGCACAGATACGCAGTATTTT. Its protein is CASSFSAASTDTQYF.

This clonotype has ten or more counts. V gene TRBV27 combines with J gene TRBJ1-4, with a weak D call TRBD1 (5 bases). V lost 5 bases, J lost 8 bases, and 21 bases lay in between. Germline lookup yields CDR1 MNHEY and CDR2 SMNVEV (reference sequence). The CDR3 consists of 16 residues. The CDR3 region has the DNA TGTGCCAGCAGTCCTACCTTGTCCCCGAGGGGCGAAAAACTGTTTTTT. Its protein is CASSPTLSPRGEKLFF.

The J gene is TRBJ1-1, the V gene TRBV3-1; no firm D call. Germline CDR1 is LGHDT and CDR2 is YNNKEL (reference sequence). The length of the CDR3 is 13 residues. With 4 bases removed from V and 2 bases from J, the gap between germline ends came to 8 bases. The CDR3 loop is CASSRLLNTEAFF. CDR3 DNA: TGTGCCAGCAGCCGCCTACTCAACACTGAAGCTTTCTTT. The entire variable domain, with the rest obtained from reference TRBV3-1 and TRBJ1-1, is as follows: DTAVSQTPKYLVTQMGNDKSIKCEQNLGHDTMYWYKQDSKKFLKIMFSYNNKELIINETVPNRFSPKSPDKAHLNLHINSLELGDSAVYFCASSRLLNTEAFFGQGTRLTVV.

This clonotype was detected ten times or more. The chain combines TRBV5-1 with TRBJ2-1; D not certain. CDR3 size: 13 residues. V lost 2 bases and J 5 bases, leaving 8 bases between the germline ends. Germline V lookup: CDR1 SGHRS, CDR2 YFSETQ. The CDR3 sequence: CASSFESHNEQFF. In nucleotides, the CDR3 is TGCGCCAGCAGCTTTGAAAGCCACAATGAGCAGTTCTTC. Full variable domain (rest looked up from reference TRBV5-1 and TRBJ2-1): KAGVTQTPRYLIKTRGQQVTLSCSPISGHRSVSWYQQTPGQGLQFLFEYFSETQRNKGNFPGRFSGRQFSNSRSEMNVSTLELGDSALYLCASSFESHNEQFFGPGTRLTVL.

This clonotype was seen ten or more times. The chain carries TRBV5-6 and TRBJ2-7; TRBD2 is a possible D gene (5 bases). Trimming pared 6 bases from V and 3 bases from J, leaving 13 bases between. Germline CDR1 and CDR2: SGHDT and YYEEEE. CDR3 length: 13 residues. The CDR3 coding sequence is TGTGCCAGCATGGTTCGGGATCGCTACGAGCAGTACTTC. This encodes CASMVRDRYEQYF.

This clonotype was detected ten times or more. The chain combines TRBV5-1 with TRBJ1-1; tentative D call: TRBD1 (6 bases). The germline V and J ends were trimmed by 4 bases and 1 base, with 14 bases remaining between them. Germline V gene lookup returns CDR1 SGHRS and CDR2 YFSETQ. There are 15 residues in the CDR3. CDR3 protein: CASSDGGRWNTEAFF. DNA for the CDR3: TGCGCCAGCAGCGACGGGGGGCGATGGAACACTGAAGCTTTCTTT.

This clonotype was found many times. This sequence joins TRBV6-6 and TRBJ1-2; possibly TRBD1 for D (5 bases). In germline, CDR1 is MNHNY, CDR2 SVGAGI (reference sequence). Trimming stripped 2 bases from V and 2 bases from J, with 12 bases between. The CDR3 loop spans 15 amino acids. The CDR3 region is CASSYGQSYNYGYTF. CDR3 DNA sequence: TGTGCCAGCAGTTACGGACAAAGTTACAACTATGGCTACACCTTC.

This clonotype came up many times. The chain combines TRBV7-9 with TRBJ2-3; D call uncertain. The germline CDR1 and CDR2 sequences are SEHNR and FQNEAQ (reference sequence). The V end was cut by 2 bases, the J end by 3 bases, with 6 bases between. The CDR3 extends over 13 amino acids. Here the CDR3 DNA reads TGTGCCAGCAGCTTATACTATACAGATACGCAGTATTTT. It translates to CASSLYYTDTQYF.

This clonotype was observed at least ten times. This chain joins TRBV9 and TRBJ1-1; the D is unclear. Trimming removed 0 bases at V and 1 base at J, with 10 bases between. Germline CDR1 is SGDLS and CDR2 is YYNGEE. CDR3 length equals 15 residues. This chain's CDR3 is CASSVAITANTEAFF. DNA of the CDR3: TGTGCCAGCAGCGTAGCTATAACGGCGAACACTGAAGCTTTCTTT.

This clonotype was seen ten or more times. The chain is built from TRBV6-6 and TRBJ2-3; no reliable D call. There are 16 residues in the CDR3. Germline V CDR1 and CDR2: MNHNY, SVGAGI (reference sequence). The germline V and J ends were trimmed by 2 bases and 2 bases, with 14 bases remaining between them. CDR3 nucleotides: TGTGCCAGCAGTTACCCCCGGACGGAGCACACAGATACGCAGTATTTT. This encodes CASSYPRTEHTDTQYF.

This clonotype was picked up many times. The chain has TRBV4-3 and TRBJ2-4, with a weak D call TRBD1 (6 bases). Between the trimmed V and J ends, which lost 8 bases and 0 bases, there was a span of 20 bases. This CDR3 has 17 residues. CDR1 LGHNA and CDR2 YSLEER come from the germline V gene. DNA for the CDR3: TGCGCCAGCCGGCCTCCAGGGGCCCGTCTAGCCAAAAACATTCAGTACTTC. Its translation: CASRPPGARLAKNIQYF.

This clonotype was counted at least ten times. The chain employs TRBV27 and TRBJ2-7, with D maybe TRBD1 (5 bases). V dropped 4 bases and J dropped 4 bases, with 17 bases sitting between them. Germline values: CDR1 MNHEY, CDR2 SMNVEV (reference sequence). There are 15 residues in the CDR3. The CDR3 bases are TGTGCCAGCAGTTCCCCTCAAGCTGGGGCATACGAGCAGTACTTC. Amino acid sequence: CASSSPQAGAYEQYF.

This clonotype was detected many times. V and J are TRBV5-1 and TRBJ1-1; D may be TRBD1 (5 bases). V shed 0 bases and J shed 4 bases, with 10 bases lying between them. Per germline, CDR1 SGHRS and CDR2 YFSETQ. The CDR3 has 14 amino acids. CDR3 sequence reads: CASSLDRPGTEAFF. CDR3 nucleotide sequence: TGCGCCAGCAGCTTGGACAGGCCAGGCACTGAAGCTTTCTTT.

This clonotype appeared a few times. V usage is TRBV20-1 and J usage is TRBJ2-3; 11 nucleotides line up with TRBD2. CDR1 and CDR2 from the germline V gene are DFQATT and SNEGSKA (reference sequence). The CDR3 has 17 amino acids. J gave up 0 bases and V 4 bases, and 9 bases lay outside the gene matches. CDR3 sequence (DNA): TGCAGTGCTATGTCTAGCGGGGGGCGTGCTAGCACAGATACGCAGTATTTT. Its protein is CSAMSSGGRASTDTQYF.

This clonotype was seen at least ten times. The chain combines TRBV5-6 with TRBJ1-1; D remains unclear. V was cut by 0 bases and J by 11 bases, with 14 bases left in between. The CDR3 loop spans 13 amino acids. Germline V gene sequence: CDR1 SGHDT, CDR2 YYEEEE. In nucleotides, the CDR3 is TGTGCCAGCAGCTTGGATCGACGGGGTTCCGCTTTCTTT. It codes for CASSLDRRGSAFF.

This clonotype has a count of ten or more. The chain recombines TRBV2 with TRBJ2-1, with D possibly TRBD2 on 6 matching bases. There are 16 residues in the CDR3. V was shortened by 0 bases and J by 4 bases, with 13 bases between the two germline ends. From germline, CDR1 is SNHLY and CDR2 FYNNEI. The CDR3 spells CASSEAGAGAYNEQFF. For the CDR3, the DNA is TGTGCCAGCAGTGAAGCGGGAGCGGGTGCTTACAATGAGCAGTTCTTC.

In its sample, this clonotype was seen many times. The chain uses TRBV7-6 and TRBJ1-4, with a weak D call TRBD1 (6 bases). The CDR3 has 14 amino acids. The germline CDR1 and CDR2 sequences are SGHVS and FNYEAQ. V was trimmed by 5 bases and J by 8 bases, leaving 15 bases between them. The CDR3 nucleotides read TGTGCCAGCAGCCCCGGGACAAGAAACGAAAAACTGTTTTTT. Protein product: CASSPGTRNEKLFF.

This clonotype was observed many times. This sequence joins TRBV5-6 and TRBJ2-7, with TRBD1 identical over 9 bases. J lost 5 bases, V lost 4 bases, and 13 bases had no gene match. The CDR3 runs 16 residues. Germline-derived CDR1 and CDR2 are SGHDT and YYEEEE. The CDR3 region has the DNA TGTGCCAGCAGCCTTCTGCCGGGACAGGGTACCGACGAGCAGTACTTC. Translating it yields CASSLLPGQGTDEQYF.

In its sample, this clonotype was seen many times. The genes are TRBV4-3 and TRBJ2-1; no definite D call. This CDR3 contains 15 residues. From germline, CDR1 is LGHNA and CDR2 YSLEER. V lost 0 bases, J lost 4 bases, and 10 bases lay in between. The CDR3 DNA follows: TGCGCCAGCAGCCAAGATTTGCCAGCTTACAATGAGCAGTTCTTC. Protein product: CASSQDLPAYNEQFF.

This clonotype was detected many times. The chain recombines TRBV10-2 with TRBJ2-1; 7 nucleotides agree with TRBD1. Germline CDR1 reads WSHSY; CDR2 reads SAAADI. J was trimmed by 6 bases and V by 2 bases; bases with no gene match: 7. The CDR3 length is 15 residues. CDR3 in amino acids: CASSEQGTARNEQFF. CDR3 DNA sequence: TGCGCCAGCAGTGAGCAGGGGACAGCCCGCAATGAGCAGTTCTTC.